The clone carrying this T cell receptor (beta chain) was detected once. The data stem from a study of T cell changes during pregnancy in multiple sclerosis. Some clones are missing from TCRdb's copy, which holds only in-frame ones; the method was immunoSEQ multiplex PCR. Here the sample spans 100,000 or so clones, 90% to 95% being singletons. The length of the CDR3 is 15 residues. V was cut by 1 base and J by 6 bases, with 13 bases left in between. Germline loops: CDR1 SGHTA, CDR2 FQGNSA. The sequences come from peripheral blood, collected in the second trimester of pregnancy. The TCR sequence derives from a female donor with multiple sclerosis, enrolled in a pregnancy study. The rearrangement uses TRBV7-2 and TRBJ2-1; the D gene is possibly TRBD1 (5 bases). This CDR3 is CASSLGGWASNEQFF. The CDR3 bases are TGTGCCAGCAGCTTAGGGGGCTGGGCCTCCAATGAGCAGTTCTTC.